This T cell receptor beta chain was sequenced during a study of post-analysis software for immune sequencing data. Findings and limits, study-wide: Five or six TRBV segments were significantly more frequent in patients than in controls. TRBV5-6, TRBV5-1 and TRBV20-1 were among these segments. Compared with controls, patients showed significantly lower normalized Chao1 diversity. Strong same-batch co-clustering of samples appeared with F measure clustering.

The CDR3 is 15 amino acids. V dropped 2 bases and J dropped 1 base, with 6 bases sitting between them. Germline lookup yields CDR1 MNHEY and CDR2 SVGAGI. The TCR beta cDNA libraries contained unique molecular identifiers. Researchers reported roughly 510,000 cDNA molecules coming from about 0.98 to 11 million T cells. TCRdb recomputed calls from the PCR reads with MiXCR, one row per CDR3 protein. The sample contains approximately 350,000 distinct CDR3 sequences, around a third of which appear only once. This clonotype was observed at least ten times. Its antigen is unidentified. The material sequenced was blood. The rearrangement links TRBV6-5 to TRBJ2-6; tentative D call: TRBD1 (5 bases). The source of this sequence is a girl under 18 with multiple sclerosis. The CDR3 reads CASSYRGSGANVLTF. The CDR3 DNA sequence: TGTGCCAGCAGTTACAGGGGTTCTGGGGCCAACGTCCTGACTTTC.